This TCR beta chain originates from a study of blood T cell repertoires in COVID-19 (dated by TCRdb to the early 2020s). About the full investigation: Samples covering the acute and convalescent phases of COVID-19 were provided by collaborators in the United States, Italy and Spain. Nearly every sample came with metadata listing a de-identified subject ID, COVID-19 status, age in years and sex. Where available, HLA class I and class II types were obtained from metadata supplied by the sample provider rather than from assay-based typing. The material from the prospective study consisted of cDNA or gDNA derived from T cells, B-cell-depleted T cells, or PBMCs. The repertoires were released in a freely available public database meant as a resource for research on the immune response to SARS-CoV-2. Samples were obtained from the ongoing ImmuneRACE study (first 160 participants) and from over 1,000 subjects provided by 6 global collaborators. Deeply sampled blood TCRbeta repertoires from subjects exposed to, actively infected with, or recovered from COVID-19 were included in the dataset. Overall study results and their limits: Clinical and demographic metadata were provided uncurated, with the amount varying by source and participant.

Cut back by 3 bases and 4 bases, the V and J ends lie 9 bases apart. For CDR1 and CDR2, the germline V gene lists ENHRY and SYGVKD. The CDR3 runs 13 residues from the cysteine to the phenylalanine. Of all the DNA, just the CDR3 is kept, 39 bases in frame from base 1. This clone was picked up one time. Its antigen target is currently unknown. Base qualities are not provided; no much larger clone lies one nucleotide away. The collaborating institutions used their own protocols to collect whole blood in K2EDTA tubes. For TCRbeta analysis, collaborator samples were shipped as frozen whole blood, as isolated PBMCs, or as DNA extracted from either sample type. The immunoSEQ Assay, a bias-controlled multiplex PCR, was used to amplify TCRbeta CDR3 regions from genomic DNA. On the study's bioinformatics: The number of nucleated cells in each sample was estimated by amplification of reference gene primers within the assay. To quantify the absolute abundance of each unique TCRbeta CDR3 rearrangement, sequence reads were collapsed and filtered. For each sample, productive Simpson clonality was calculated as the square root of Simpson's diversity index across productive rearrangements. The source is immuneACCESS, and TCRdb retained only in-frame sequences with V and J called. Part of the clones is not carried over; for the studies checked, unresolved V genes explain less than half of this, and the remainder is unexplained. D and trimming come from the DNA, and the V and J calls and clone size come from that table. This sample is represented by under 250,000 clones; about 78% of them were singletons. 5.5% to 8.5% of the sample is in the top ten clones.

The sequencing input was peripheral blood. The receptor's source is a woman aged 65 to 85 with acute or convalescent COVID-19. The chain employs TRBV10-3 and TRBJ1-2; possibly the D gene is TRBD1, per 6 matching bases. The sequenced DNA: TGTGCCATCAGTGAAGGCAGGGGCTATGGCTACACCTTC. Translated, this gives CAISEGRGYGYTF.